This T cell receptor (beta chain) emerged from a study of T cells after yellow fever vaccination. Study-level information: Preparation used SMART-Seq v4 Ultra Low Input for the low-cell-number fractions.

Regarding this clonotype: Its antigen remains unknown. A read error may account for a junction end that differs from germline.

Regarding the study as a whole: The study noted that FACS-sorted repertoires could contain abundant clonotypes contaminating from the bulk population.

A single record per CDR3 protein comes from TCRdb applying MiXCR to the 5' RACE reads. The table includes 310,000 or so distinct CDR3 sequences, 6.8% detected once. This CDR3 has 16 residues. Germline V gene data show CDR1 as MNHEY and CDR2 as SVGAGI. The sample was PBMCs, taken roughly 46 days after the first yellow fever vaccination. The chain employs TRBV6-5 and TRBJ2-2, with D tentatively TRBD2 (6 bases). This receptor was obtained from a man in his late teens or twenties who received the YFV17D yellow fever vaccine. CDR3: CVSSYSGLYHTGELFF. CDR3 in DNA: TGTGTCAGCAGTTACTCAGGACTATACCACACCGGGGAGCTGTTTTTT.